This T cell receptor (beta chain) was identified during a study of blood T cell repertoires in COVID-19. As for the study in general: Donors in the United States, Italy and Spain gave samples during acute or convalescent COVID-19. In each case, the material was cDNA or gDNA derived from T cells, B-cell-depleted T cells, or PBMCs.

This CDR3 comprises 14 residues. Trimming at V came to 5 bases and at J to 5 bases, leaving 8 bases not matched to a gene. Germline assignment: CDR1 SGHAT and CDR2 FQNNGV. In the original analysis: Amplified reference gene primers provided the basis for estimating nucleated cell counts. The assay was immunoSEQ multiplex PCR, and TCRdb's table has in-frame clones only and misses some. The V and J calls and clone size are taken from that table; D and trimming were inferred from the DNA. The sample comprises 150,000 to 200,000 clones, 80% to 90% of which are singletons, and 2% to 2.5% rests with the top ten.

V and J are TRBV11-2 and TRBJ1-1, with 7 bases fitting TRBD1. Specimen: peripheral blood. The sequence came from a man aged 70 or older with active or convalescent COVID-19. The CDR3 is CASSMAGGRTEAFF. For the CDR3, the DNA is TGTGCCAGCAGCATGGCAGGGGGTCGTACTGAAGCTTTCTTT.